Listed here are 18 T cell receptor beta chains from one sample, sequenced in a study of shared clonotypes between healthy human individuals. The repertoire was sequenced with immunoSEQ multiplex PCR; TCRdb's copy has only in-frame clones and lacks some. The sample lists some 1.4 million clones; over 95% were seen once. Sequenced material: naive CD4+ T cells sorted from blood. Subset reported: CD45RA+ positively selected. Source of these receptors: a man aged 25-45 years in good health.

The V gene is TRBV18, the J gene TRBJ2-7, with 9 bases matching TRBD1. The ends lost 0 bases at V and 6 bases at J; junction bases unmatched: 6. The CDR3 length is 15 residues. The germline V gene has CDR1 KGHSH and CDR2 LQKENI. The CDR3 sequence is CASSPPLQGAVEQYF. CDR3 DNA: TGTGCCAGCTCACCACCTCTACAGGGGGCGGTCGAGCAGTACTTC.

The CDR3 region has the DNA TGTGCCATCAGGGCACAGGGTAACACCATATATTTT. Its protein product is CAIRAQGNTIYF. The V and J genes are TRBV10-3 and TRBJ1-3; D possibly corresponds to TRBD1 (6 bases). The CDR3 consists of 12 residues. The germline CDR1 and CDR2 sequences are ENHRY and SYGVKD. Trimming shortened V by 6 bases and J by 7 bases, and 10 bases separated the two germline ends.

The chain has TRBV19 and TRBJ2-1, with a tentative D call TRBD1 (6 bases). Deletions cut 5 bases from V and 1 base from J, with 12 bases between. This CDR3 is 15 amino acids long. Germline V gene sequence: CDR1 LNHDA, CDR2 SQIVND (reference sequence). The CDR3 DNA sequence: TGTGCCAGTAGTGAAAAACAGGGATCCTACAATGAGCAGTTCTTC. This gives the protein CASSEKQGSYNEQFF.

This chain links TRBV19 with TRBJ1-2; D is possibly TRBD1 (6 bases). The CDR3 covers 15 residues. Trimming removed 7 bases at V and 0 bases at J, with 15 bases between. Germline values: CDR1 LNHDA, CDR2 SQIVND (reference sequence). DNA for the CDR3: TGTGCCAGTACCCCGACAGGACTAGCTAACTATGGCTACACCTTC. Amino acids: CASTPTGLANYGYTF.

The chain has TRBV5-1 and TRBJ2-7; tentative D call: TRBD2 (5 bases). Germline CDR1 and CDR2: SGHRS and YFSETQ. This CDR3 spans 14 amino acids. Between the trimmed V and J ends, which lost 4 bases and 3 bases, there was a span of 14 bases. In DNA, the CDR3 is TGCGCCAGCAGCCCCGGGATCCTCTTCTACGAGCAGTACTTC. Encoded protein: CASSPGILFYEQYF.

This rearrangement joins TRBV19 to TRBJ1-2, with 12 bases aligning to TRBD1. Germline-derived CDR1 and CDR2 are LNHDA and SQIVND (reference sequence). After removal of 10 bases from V and 6 bases from J, the junction contained 9 bases not matched to a gene. The CDR3 has 14 amino acids. The CDR3 sequence: CATSRGQGADGYTF. The CDR3, as DNA: TGTGCCACCTCCCGGGGACAGGGGGCAGATGGCTACACCTTC.

This chain links TRBV18 with TRBJ1-2; D call uncertain. The V end lost 6 bases, the J end lost 4 bases, and 21 bases lay between the germline ends. CDR1 is KGHSH, CDR2 LQKENI, per germline. The CDR3 runs 16 residues. The CDR3: CASSPKSGPAGYGYTF. The DNA of the CDR3 is TGTGCCAGCTCTCCAAAAAGCGGACCCGCGGGCTATGGCTACACCTTC.

Concerning this clone itself: The germline gene is not matched at one end of the junction; a read error may be the cause. The chain uses TRBV7-7 and TRBJ2-7; 11 bases agree with TRBD1. The germline V gene has CDR1 SSHAT and CDR2 FNYEAQ (reference sequence). The CDR3 extends over 13 amino acids. CDR3: CASSMDRGHEQYF. The CDR3 bases are TGTGCTAGCAGTATGGACAGGGGGCACGAGCAGTACTTC. Drawing the rest from reference TRBV7-7 and TRBJ2-7, the complete variable domain is GAGVSQSPRYKVTKRGQDVTLRCDPISSHATLYWYQQALGQGPEFLTYFNYEAQPDKSGLPSDRFSAERPEGSISTLTIQRTEQRDSAMYRCASSMDRGHEQYFGPGTRLTVT.

V is TRBV5-3 and J is TRBJ2-3, with D maybe TRBD1 (6 bases). TRBV5-3 is labeled an ORF, and its function is uncertain. The CDR3 has 14 residues. Between the trimmed V and J ends, which lost 8 bases and 2 bases, there was a span of 15 bases. The CDR3 spells CARTTGLHTDTQYF. Written as DNA, the CDR3 is TGTGCCAGGACCACAGGGCTCCACACAGATACGCAGTATTTT.

The chain employs TRBV5-1 and TRBJ2-1; D remains ambiguous. Deletions cut 5 bases from V and 5 bases from J, with 8 bases between. The V gene's germline CDR1 is SGHRS and CDR2 YFSETQ. There are 12 residues in the CDR3. CDR3 sequence (DNA): TGCGCCAGCAGTTGGCCCCACAATGAGCAGTTCTTC. It encodes CASSWPHNEQFF.

About this clone itself: The same CDR3 arises from other DNA sequences in this sample as well. The chain recombines TRBV28 with TRBJ2-7; 7 positions agree with TRBD2. CDR1 and CDR2 from the germline V gene are MDHEN and SYDVKM. The length of the CDR3 is 14 residues. Germline trimming cut 5 bases from V and 3 bases from J; bases unmatched to any gene: 7. The CDR3 loop reads CASSPGTTVYEQYF. The CDR3 region has the DNA TGTGCCAGCAGTCCCGGGACTACGGTCTACGAGCAGTACTTC.

The V and J genes are TRBV7-2 and TRBJ1-2; TRBD1 matches at 9 bases. Trimming took 3 bases from V and 3 from J; bases not matched to a gene: 2. The germline V gene has CDR1 SGHTA and CDR2 FQGNSA. This CDR3 is 14 amino acids long. The CDR3 DNA is TGTGCCAGCAGCTTCCGACAGGGGGACTATGGCTACACCTTC. Translated, it gives CASSFRQGDYGYTF. Looking up the rest from reference TRBV7-2 and TRBJ1-2 gives the full variable domain: GAGVSQSPSNKVTEKGKDVELRCDPISGHTALYWYRQSLGQGLEFLIYFQGNSAPDKSGLPSDRFSAERTGGSVSTLTIQRTQQEDSAVYLCASSFRQGDYGYTFGSGTRLTVV.

The V call is TRBV27, the J call TRBJ2-1; perhaps TRBD1 as D (6 bases). Trimming removed 4 bases from V and 5 bases from J, with 15 bases in between. The CDR3 spans 15 residues. The germline gives CDR1 MNHEY, CDR2 SMNVEV (reference sequence). CDR3 nucleotides: TGTGCCAGCAGTTGGTACAGGGTGAGGGACAATGAGCAGTTCTTC. As protein: CASSWYRVRDNEQFF.

CDR3 in amino acids: CASSLEQGSYGYTF. The DNA of the CDR3 is TGTGCCAGCAGCTTAGAGCAGGGGAGTTATGGCTACACCTTC. The chain links TRBV7-9 to TRBJ1-2; maybe TRBD1 (6 bases). The CDR3 loop spans 14 amino acids. V gave up 1 base and J gave up 5 bases, with 11 bases separating them. Germline V gene lookup returns CDR1 SEHNR and CDR2 FQNEAQ (reference sequence).

About this clone itself: Other DNA sequences in the sample encode the same CDR3. This chain uses TRBV9 with TRBJ1-1, with D hard to call. The germline V and J ends were trimmed by 2 bases and 1 base, with 6 bases remaining between them. Germline V CDR1 and CDR2: SGDLS, YYNGEE. This CDR3 is 13 amino acids long. The CDR3 protein is CASSVAGNTEAFF. The CDR3, as DNA: TGTGCCAGCAGCGTCGCAGGGAACACTGAAGCTTTCTTT.

V usage is TRBV5-1 and J usage is TRBJ2-1, with 8 bases fitting TRBD2. There are 14 residues in the CDR3. In germline, CDR1 is SGHRS, CDR2 YFSETQ. V lost 2 bases, J lost 9 bases, and 7 bases stayed unmatched. The CDR3 DNA reads as TGCGCCAGCAGCTTCGGGACTAGGGGAGGTGAGCAGTTCTTC. This sequence encodes CASSFGTRGGEQFF.

V usage is TRBV30 and J usage is TRBJ2-2; TRBD2 matches 7 bases. V shed 3 bases and J 7 bases; nucleotides not matched to a gene: 11. The CDR3 sequence is 15 residues long. Germline V CDR1 and CDR2: GTSNPN, SVGIG (reference sequence). The CDR3 nucleotides read TGTGCCTGGAGCCCGAGGGGAGGGCGGCGCGGGGAGCTGTTTTTT. It encodes CAWSPRGGRRGELFF.

On this clone itself: The sample has other DNA sequences that encode this CDR3 too. This chain joins TRBV5-1 and TRBJ2-2; 9 positions agree with TRBD2. The CDR3 spans 16 residues. Looked up from germline, CDR1 is SGHRS and CDR2 is YFSETQ. The ends lost 2 bases at V and 1 base at J; junction bases unmatched: 3. Here the CDR3 DNA reads TGCGCCAGCAGCTTCCTGACTAGCGGGAACACCGGGGAGCTGTTTTTT. Protein: CASSFLTSGNTGELFF. The variable domain in full, completed from reference TRBV5-1 and TRBJ2-2, reads KAGVTQTPRYLIKTRGQQVTLSCSPISGHRSVSWYQQTPGQGLQFLFEYFSETQRNKGNFPGRFSGRQFSNSRSEMNVSTLELGDSALYLCASSFLTSGNTGELFFGEGSRLTVL.